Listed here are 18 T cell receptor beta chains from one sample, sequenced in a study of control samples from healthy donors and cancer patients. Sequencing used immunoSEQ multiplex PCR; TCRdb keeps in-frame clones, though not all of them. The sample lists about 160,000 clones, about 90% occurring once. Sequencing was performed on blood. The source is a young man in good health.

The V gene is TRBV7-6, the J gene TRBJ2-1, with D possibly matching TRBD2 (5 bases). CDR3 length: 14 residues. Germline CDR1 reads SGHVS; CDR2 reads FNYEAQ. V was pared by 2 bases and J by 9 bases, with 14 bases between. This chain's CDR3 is CASSLSPGNFEQFF. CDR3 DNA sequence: TGTGCCAGCAGCTTAAGTCCCGGGAATTTTGAGCAGTTCTTC. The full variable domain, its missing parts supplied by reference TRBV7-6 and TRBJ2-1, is GAGVSQSPRYKVTKRGQDVALRCDPISGHVSLYWYRQALGQGPEFLTYFNYEAQQDKSGLPNDRFSAERPEGSISTLTIQRTEQRDSAMYRCASSLSPGNFEQFFGPGTRLTVL.

This CDR3 reads CASTRTLSYNEQFF. CDR3 bases: TGTGCCAGCACCCGGACTCTATCCTACAATGAGCAGTTCTTC. This chain connects TRBV2 to TRBJ2-1; TRBD2 might be the D (5 bases). The ends were cut back, 7 bases at V and 1 base at J, with 11 bases in the middle. Germline CDR1 and CDR2: SNHLY and FYNNEI. The CDR3 sequence is 14 residues long. Together with reference TRBV2 and TRBJ2-1, the CDR3 gives the full variable domain: EPEVTQTPSHQVTQMGQEVILRCVPISNHLYFYWYRQILGQKVEFLVSFYNNEISEKSEIFDDQFSVERPDGSNFTLKIRSTKLEDSAMYFCASTRTLSYNEQFFGPGTRLTVL.

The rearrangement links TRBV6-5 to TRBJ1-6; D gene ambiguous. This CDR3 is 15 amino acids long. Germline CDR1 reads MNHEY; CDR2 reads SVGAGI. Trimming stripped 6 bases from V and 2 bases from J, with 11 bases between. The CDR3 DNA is TGTGCCAGCAGACCACCGGGAACCTATAATTCACCCCTCCACTTT. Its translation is CASRPPGTYNSPLHF.

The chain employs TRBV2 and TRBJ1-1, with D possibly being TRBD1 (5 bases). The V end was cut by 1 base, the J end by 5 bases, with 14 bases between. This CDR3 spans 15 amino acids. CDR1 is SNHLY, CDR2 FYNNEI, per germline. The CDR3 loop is CASSEESGIWTEAFF. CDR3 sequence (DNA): TGTGCCAGCAGTGAAGAGTCAGGGATTTGGACTGAAGCTTTCTTT.

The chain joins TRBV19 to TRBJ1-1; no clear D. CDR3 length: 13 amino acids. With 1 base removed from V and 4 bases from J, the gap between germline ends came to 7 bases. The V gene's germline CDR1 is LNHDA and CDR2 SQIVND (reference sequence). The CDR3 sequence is CASSIVWGTEAFF. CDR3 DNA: TGTGCCAGTAGTATAGTCTGGGGCACTGAAGCTTTCTTT. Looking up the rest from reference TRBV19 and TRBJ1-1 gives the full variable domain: DGGITQSPKYLFRKEGQNVTLSCEQNLNHDAMYWYRQDPGQGLRLIYYSQIVNDFQKGDIAEGYSVSREKKESFPLTVTSAQKNPTAFYLCASSIVWGTEAFFGQGTRLTVV.

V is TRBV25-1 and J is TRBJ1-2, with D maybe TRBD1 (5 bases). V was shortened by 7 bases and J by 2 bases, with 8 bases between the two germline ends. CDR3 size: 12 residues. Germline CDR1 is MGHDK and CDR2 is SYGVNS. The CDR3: CASNGANYGYTF. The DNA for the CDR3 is TGTGCCAGCAACGGGGCGAACTATGGCTACACCTTC.

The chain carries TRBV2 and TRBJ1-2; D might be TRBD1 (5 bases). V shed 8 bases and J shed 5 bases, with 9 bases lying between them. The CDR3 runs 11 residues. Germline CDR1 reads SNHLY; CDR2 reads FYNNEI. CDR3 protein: CASRGDYGYTF. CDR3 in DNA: TGTGCCAGCCGAGGGGATTATGGCTACACCTTC.

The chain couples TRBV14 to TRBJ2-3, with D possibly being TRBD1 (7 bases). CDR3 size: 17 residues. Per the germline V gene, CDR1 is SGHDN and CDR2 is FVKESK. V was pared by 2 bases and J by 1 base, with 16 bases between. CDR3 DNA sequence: TGTGCCAGCAGCCAACTTTCTCGCGGGACAGGCACAGATACGCAGTATTTT. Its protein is CASSQLSRGTGTDTQYF.

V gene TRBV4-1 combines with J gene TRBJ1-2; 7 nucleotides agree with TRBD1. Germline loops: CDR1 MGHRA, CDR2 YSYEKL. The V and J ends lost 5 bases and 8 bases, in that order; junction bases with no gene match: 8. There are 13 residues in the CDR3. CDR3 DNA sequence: TGCGCCAGCAGCTATACTGACAGGGAAGGCTACACCTTC. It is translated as CASSYTDREGYTF.

The CDR3 bases are TGTGCCAGCACTCGTCCTCCAGGGAACACTGAAGCTTTCTTT. Its protein product is CASTRPPGNTEAFF. The chain uses TRBV5-4 and TRBJ1-1, with D uncertain. Germline lookup yields CDR1 SGHNT and CDR2 YYREEE (reference sequence). V lost 6 bases to trimming and J lost 1 base, with 13 bases between them. CDR3 length: 14 amino acids. The whole variable domain, remainder taken from reference TRBV5-4 and TRBJ1-1, is ETGVTQSPTHLIKTRGQQVTLRCSSQSGHNTVSWYQQALGQGPQFIFQYYREEENGRGNFPPRFSGLQFPNYSSELNVNALELDDSALYLCASTRPPGNTEAFFGQGTRLTVV.

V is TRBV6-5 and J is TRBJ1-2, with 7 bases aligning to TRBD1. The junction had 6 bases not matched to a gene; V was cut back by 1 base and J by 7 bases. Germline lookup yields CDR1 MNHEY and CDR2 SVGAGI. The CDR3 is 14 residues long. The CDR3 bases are TGTGCCAGCAGTTACTTCGACAGGGCGGGTGGCTACACCTTC. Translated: CASSYFDRAGGYTF.

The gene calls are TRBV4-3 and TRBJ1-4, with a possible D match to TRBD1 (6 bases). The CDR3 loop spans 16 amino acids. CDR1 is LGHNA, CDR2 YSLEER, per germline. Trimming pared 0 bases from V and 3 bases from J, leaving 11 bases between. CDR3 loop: CASSQDSGASNEKLFF. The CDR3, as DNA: TGCGCCAGCAGCCAAGATTCGGGGGCTTCTAATGAAAAACTGTTTTTT.

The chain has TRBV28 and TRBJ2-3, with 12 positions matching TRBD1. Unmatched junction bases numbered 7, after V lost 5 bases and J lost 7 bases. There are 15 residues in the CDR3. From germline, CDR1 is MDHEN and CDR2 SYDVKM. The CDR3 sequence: CASSPGTGGAYTQYF. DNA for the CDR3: TGTGCCAGCAGTCCCGGGACAGGGGGCGCGTATACGCAGTATTTT.

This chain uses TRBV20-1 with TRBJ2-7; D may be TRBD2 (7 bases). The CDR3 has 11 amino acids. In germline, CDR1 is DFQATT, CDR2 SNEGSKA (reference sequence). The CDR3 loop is CRGAGAYEQYF. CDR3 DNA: TGCAGGGGGGCGGGGGCCTACGAGCAGTACTTC.

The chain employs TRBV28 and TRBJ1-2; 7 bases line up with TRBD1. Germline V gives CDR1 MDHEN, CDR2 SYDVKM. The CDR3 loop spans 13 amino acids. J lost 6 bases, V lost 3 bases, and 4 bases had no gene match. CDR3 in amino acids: CASSFQQGNGYTF. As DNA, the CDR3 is TGTGCCAGCAGTTTTCAACAGGGGAATGGCTACACCTTC.

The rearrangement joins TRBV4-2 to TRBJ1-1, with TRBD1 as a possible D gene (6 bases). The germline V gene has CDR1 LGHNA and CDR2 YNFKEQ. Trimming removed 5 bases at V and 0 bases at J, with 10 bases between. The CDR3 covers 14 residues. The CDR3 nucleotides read TGTGCCAGCAGCTTTGGACAGCTGAACACTGAAGCTTTCTTT. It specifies CASSFGQLNTEAFF.

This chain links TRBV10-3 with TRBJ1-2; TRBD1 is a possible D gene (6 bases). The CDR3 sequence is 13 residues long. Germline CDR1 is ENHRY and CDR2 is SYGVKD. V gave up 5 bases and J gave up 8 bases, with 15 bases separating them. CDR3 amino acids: CAISISGVYGYTF. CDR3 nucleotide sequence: TGTGCCATCAGTATATCAGGGGTTTACGGCTACACCTTC.

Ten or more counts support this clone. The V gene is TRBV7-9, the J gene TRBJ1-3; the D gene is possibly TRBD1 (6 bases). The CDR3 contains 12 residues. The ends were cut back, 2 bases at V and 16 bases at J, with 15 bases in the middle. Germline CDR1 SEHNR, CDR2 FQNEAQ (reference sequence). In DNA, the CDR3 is TGTGCCAGCAGCTTACTGGGGGGCGAATGGTATTTT. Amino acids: CASSLLGGEWYF.